This TCR beta chain came from a study of blood T cell repertoires in COVID-19. The CDR3 length is 15 residues. V was pared by 3 bases and J by 0 bases, with 9 bases between. CDR1 SGHNT and CDR2 YYREEE come from the germline V gene (reference sequence). Only in-frame clones appear in the TCRdb table, and some are missing; sequencing was by immunoSEQ multiplex PCR. The top ten hold about 2.2% of the sample, which has 200,000 to 250,000 clones, about 90% seen once. Source material: peripheral blood. The sequence derives from a woman aged 45 to 65 with acute or convalescent COVID-19. This rearrangement joins TRBV5-4 to TRBJ2-2; tentatively, D is TRBD1 (5 bases). CDR3 loop: CASSSGFSNTGELFF. The DNA of the CDR3 is TGTGCCAGCAGCTCAGGGTTCTCGAACACCGGGGAGCTGTTTTTT.